One sample yielded the 2 T cell receptor beta chains listed below, sequenced in a study of blood T cell repertoires in COVID-19. The table came from immunoSEQ multiplex PCR; TCRdb's copy has only in-frame clones and leaves some out. The sample yields 90,000 to 120,000 clones, around 88% seen once. Material for sequencing was peripheral blood. The receptors derive from a man aged 50-59 years with active or convalescent COVID-19.

The chain combines TRBV28 with TRBJ2-1, with 9 nucleotides matching TRBD1. This CDR3 has 13 amino acids. Germline lookup yields CDR1 MDHEN and CDR2 SYDVKM. The ends lost 6 bases at V and 8 bases at J; junction bases unmatched: 5. CDR3 coding DNA: TGTGCCAGCAGGAAACAGGGGGCGGATGAGCAGTTCTTC. Protein sequence: CASRKQGADEQFF.

The rearrangement joins TRBV11-2 to TRBJ1-2; possibly TRBD1 for D (5 bases). Germline CDR1 is SGHAT and CDR2 is FQNNGV. The CDR3 runs 13 residues. Trimming pared 1 base from V and 7 bases from J, leaving 10 bases between. In nucleotides, the CDR3 is TGTGCCAGCAGCTTAGCAGGGACTGGTGGCTACACCTTC. It is translated as CASSLAGTGGYTF.